The text below deals with one TCR beta chain. Sequencing relied on a cDNA template that was reverse transcribed from extracted RNA. The repertoire was sequenced with immunoSEQ multiplex PCR; TCRdb's copy has only in-frame clones and lacks some. Of 90,000 to 130,000 clones in the sample, approximately 63% were seen once. This sample stems from a study of CD8+ T cells in alopecia areata. PBMCs provided sorted CD4+ and CD8+ T cells. Germline V CDR1 and CDR2: SEHNR, FQNEAQ (reference sequence). CDR3 size: 11 residues. Trimming removed 3 bases at V and 2 bases at J, with 1 base between. The TCR originated in a human donor in good health. This chain uses TRBV7-9 with TRBJ1-2, with D unresolved. The sequenced material came from CD8+ T cells sorted from blood. The CDR3: CASSFNYGYTF. The CDR3 region has the DNA TGTGCCAGCAGCTTCAACTATGGCTACACCTTC.